The present entry profiles one T cell receptor beta chain with its context. What it binds is not known. V dropped 1 base and J dropped 5 bases, with 11 bases sitting between them. The CDR3 loop spans 15 amino acids. In germline, CDR1 is SGHTA, CDR2 FQGNSA. The data belong to a study of T-cell memory formation after mild COVID-19. Study results and caveats: Mainly CM and EM harbored the contracting CD4+ clones; mainly EMRA harbored the CD8+ ones. Some SARS-CoV-2-responding clones were already detected in memory before infection.

After 5'RACE with constant-segment primers, TCR alpha and TCR beta cDNA libraries carrying sample barcodes and UMIs were obtained. TCRdb analysed the 5' RACE reads with MiXCR anew, one entry per CDR3 protein. The data show fewer than 350,000 distinct CDR3 sequences, 7% to 10% seen once. Specimen: PBMCs or a T cell subset sorted from them (not recorded which). The TCR originated in a man aged 18 to 29 who had mild COVID-19 (a few samples of this study predate the infection). Cell type and time point are not known. The J gene is TRBJ2-2, the V gene TRBV7-2, with D unclear. The CDR3: CASSLVVGITGELFF. The CDR3 region has the DNA TGTGCCAGCAGCTTAGTAGTGGGAATAACCGGGGAGCTGTTTTTT.